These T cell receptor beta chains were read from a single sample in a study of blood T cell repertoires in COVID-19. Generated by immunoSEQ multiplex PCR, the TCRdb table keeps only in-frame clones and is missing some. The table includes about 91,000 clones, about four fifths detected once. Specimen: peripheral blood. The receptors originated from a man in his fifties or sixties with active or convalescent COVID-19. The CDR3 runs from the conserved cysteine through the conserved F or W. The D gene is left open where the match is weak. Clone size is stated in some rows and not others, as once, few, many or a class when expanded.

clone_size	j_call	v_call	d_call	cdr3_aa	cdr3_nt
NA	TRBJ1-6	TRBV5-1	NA	CASSLGGEFPNSPLHF	TGCGCCAGCAGCTTGGGTGGGGAGTTCCCAAATTCACCCCTCCACTTT
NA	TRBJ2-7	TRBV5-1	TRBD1	CASSVGQGFYEQYF	TGCGCCAGCAGCGTGGGACAGGGGTTCTACGAGCAGTACTTC
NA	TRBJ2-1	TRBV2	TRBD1	CASSDGTGGLNEQFF	TGTGCCAGCAGTGATGGGACAGGGGGCTTGAATGAGCAGTTCTTC
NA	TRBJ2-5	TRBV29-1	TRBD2	CSVDLAGEQETQYF	TGCAGCGTTGATCTAGCGGGGGAACAAGAGACCCAGTACTTC
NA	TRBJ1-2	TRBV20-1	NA	CSASGGYTF	TGCAGTGCTAGCGGGGGCTACACCTTC
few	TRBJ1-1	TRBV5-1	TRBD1	CASSNEGVRGPNTEAFF	TGCGCCAGCAGCAACGAAGGGGTCAGGGGGCCCAACACTGAAGCTTTCTTT
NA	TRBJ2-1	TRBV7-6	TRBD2	CASSLAQGGGHNEQFF	TGTGCCAGCAGCTTAGCGCAGGGCGGGGGACACAATGAGCAGTTCTTC
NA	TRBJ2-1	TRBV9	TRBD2	CASSVAGGAFNEQFF	TGTGCCAGCAGCGTAGCCGGGGGGGCTTTCAATGAGCAGTTCTTC
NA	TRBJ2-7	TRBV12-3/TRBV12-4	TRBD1	CASSRQGDEQYF	TGTGCCAGCAGTAGACAGGGAGACGAGCAGTACTTC
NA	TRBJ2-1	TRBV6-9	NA	CASSYGRSSYNEQFF	TGTGCCAGCAGTTATGGCCGGAGCTCCTACAATGAGCAGTTCTTC
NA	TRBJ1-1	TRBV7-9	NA	CASSYREDEAFF	TGTGCCAGCAGTTACCGAGAGGATGAAGCTTTCTTT
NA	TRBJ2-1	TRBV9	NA	CASSAKAAALTYNEQFF	TGTGCCAGCAGCGCAAAAGCAGCGGCCTTAACCTACAATGAGCAGTTCTTC
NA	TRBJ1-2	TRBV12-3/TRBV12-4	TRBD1	CASKRQGVGGYTF	TGTGCCAGCAAGAGACAGGGGGTAGGGGGCTACACCTTC